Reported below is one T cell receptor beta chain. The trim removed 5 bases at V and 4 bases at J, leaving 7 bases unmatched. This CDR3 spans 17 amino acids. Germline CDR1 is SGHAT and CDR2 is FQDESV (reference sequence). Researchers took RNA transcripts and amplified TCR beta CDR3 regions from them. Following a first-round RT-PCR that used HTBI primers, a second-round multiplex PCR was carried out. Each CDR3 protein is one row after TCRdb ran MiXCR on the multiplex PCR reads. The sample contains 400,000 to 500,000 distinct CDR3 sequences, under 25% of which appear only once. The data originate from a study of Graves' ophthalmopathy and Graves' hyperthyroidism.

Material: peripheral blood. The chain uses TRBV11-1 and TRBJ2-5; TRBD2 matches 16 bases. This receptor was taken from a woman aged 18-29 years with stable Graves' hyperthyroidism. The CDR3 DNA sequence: TGTGCCAGCAGCATGGGACTAGCGGGAGGGCCGAGAGAGACCCAGTACTTC. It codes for CASSMGLAGGPRETQYF.